Presented here are 27 T cell receptor beta chains from one specimen sequenced in a study of blood T cell repertoires in COVID-19. Clones were sequenced by immunoSEQ multiplex PCR, and TCRdb holds only the in-frame ones, with some missing. The data show approximately 170,000 clones, roughly 80% seen once. What was sequenced was peripheral blood. The source of these receptors is a woman in her seventies with COVID-19, enrolled during active disease.

The rearrangement uses TRBV24-1 and TRBJ2-7; D may be TRBD2 (6 bases). CDR3 size: 14 residues. The germline CDR1 and CDR2 sequences are KGHDR and SFDVKD. V lost 10 bases, J lost 0 bases, and 15 bases lay in between. CDR3 amino acids: CATTSGGFSYEQYF. The CDR3 DNA reads TGTGCCACTACTTCCGGGGGTTTCTCCTACGAGCAGTACTTC.

V and J are TRBV6-5 and TRBJ1-3; the D gene is possibly TRBD1 (5 bases). The CDR3 sequence is 16 residues long. The V end lost 0 bases, the J end lost 4 bases, and 13 bases lay between the germline ends. Germline CDR1 MNHEY, CDR2 SVGAGI. Here the CDR3 reads CASSYSRPRGGNTIYF. The CDR3 DNA reads as TGTGCCAGCAGTTACTCGAGGCCAAGGGGAGGAAACACCATATATTTT.

The chain couples TRBV20-1 to TRBJ2-7, with TRBD2 as a possible D gene (6 bases). This CDR3 comprises 14 residues. The germline CDR1 and CDR2 sequences are DFQATT and SNEGSKA (reference sequence). Trimming shortened V by 3 bases and J by 2 bases, and 14 bases separated the two germline ends. CDR3: CSASPRELTYEQYF. DNA of the CDR3: TGCAGTGCTAGTCCCCGGGAGCTCACCTACGAGCAGTACTTC.

This sequence joins TRBV28 and TRBJ1-2, with D possibly matching TRBD1 (6 bases). CDR3 length equals 16 residues. Germline V CDR1 and CDR2: MDHEN, SYDVKM. V was clipped by 4 bases and J by 4 bases, with 19 bases between them. In nucleotides, the CDR3 is TGTGCCAGCAGTTCGTCCCGGGACAAGTCCATCTATGGCTACACCTTC. This codes for CASSSSRDKSIYGYTF.

The rearrangement uses TRBV6-2 or TRBV6-3 and TRBJ2-5; 9 nucleotides line up with TRBD2. With 2 bases clipped from V and 9 bases from J, the junction kept 7 bases outside the gene matches. From germline, CDR1 is MNHEY and CDR2 SVGEGT. The CDR3 is 14 residues long. The CDR3 nucleotides are TGTGCCAGCAGTTACACCGGACTAGCGAGTCCCCAGTACTTC. Translated, it gives CASSYTGLASPQYF.

J is TRBJ2-5 and V is TRBV29-1; possibly TRBD2 for D (7 bases). Trimming pared 0 bases from V and 4 bases from J, leaving 12 bases between. Germline V CDR1 and CDR2: SQVTM, ANQGSEA. This CDR3 has 14 residues. The CDR3 spells CSVEDLGGAETQYF. The CDR3, as DNA: TGCAGCGTTGAAGATCTGGGGGGGGCAGAGACCCAGTACTTC.

The gene calls are TRBV28 and TRBJ2-4; 11 nucleotides match TRBD1. The length of the CDR3 is 14 residues. Losses at the gene ends were 5 bases for V and 6 bases for J; bases not matched to a gene: 3. In germline, CDR1 is MDHEN, CDR2 SYDVKM. CDR3 residues: CASSEGQGGNIQYF. DNA of the CDR3: TGTGCCAGCAGTGAGGGACAGGGGGGAAACATTCAGTACTTC.

The rearrangement uses TRBV28 and TRBJ1-2; TRBD1 is a possible D gene (5 bases). Per the germline V gene, CDR1 is MDHEN and CDR2 is SYDVKM. The CDR3 covers 12 residues. V was clipped by 8 bases and J by 6 bases, with 13 bases between them. CDR3 amino acids: CASGGRRDGYTF. In DNA, the CDR3 is TGTGCCAGCGGGGGGAGAAGGGATGGCTACACCTTC.

The chain links TRBV10-3 to TRBJ2-5; 7 bases match TRBD2. CDR3 length equals 16 residues. V lost 3 bases to trimming and J lost 0 bases; unmatched junction nucleotides: 7. Germline lookup yields CDR1 ENHRY and CDR2 SYGVKD. CDR3 in amino acids: CAISEWGGSNQETQYF. CDR3 DNA: TGTGCCATCAGTGAATGGGGCGGGAGCAACCAAGAGACCCAGTACTTC.

This chain links TRBV7-2 with TRBJ1-1; tentative D call: TRBD1 (6 bases). CDR1 is SGHTA, CDR2 FQGNSA, per germline. V lost 4 bases to trimming and J lost 4 bases, with 16 bases between them. This CDR3 region has 15 residues. CDR3 loop: CASSSQQGGVTEAFF. In nucleotides, the CDR3 is TGTGCCAGCAGCTCCCAACAGGGAGGGGTCACTGAAGCTTTCTTT.

V and J are TRBV5-8 and TRBJ1-2; tentatively, D is TRBD1 (5 bases). The CDR3 consists of 13 residues. V was pared by 3 bases and J by 3 bases, with 9 bases between. Per germline, CDR1 SGHTS and CDR2 YDEGEE. CDR3 amino acids: CASSWGEHYGYTF. The CDR3 DNA follows: TGTGCCAGCAGCTGGGGGGAGCACTATGGCTACACCTTC.

V usage is TRBV19 and J usage is TRBJ1-2; D gene ambiguous. The ends were cut back, 6 bases at V and 1 base at J, with 12 bases in the middle. Germline V gene data show CDR1 as LNHDA and CDR2 as SQIVND (reference sequence). This CDR3 has 14 amino acids. This chain's CDR3 is CASRSTGFNYGYTF. In nucleotides, the CDR3 is TGTGCCAGTAGATCCACGGGGTTTAACTATGGCTACACCTTC.

The chain couples TRBV11-2 to TRBJ1-3, with 9 bases aligning to TRBD1. CDR1 and CDR2 (germline): SGHAT, FQNNGV. The CDR3 runs 16 residues. The trim removed 2 bases at V and 3 bases at J, leaving 5 bases unmatched. Written as DNA, the CDR3 is TGTGCCAGCAGCTTATTCATGACAGGGGGTGGAAACACCATATATTTT. Translated: CASSLFMTGGGNTIYF.

This sequence joins TRBV3-1 (or the pseudogene TRBV3-2) and TRBJ2-3, with TRBD2 identical over 10 bases. Germline V gene lookup returns CDR1 LGHDT and CDR2 YNNKEL (reference sequence). Trimming removed 1 base from V and 1 base from J; junction bases left unmatched: 5. This CDR3 is built from 17 residues. CDR3 nucleotides: TGTGCCAGCAGCCAAGCCCGCGGGACTAGCGGCACAGATACGCAGTATTTT. Translation gives CASSQARGTSGTDTQYF.

This chain connects TRBV19 to TRBJ2-2; 8 nucleotides align to TRBD2. Trimming at V came to 5 bases and at J to 2 bases, leaving 7 bases not matched to a gene. The CDR3 totals 16 residues. In germline, CDR1 is LNHDA, CDR2 SQIVND (reference sequence). The CDR3 sequence: CASSVLAGSNTGELFF. In DNA form, the CDR3 reads TGTGCCAGTAGTGTGTTAGCGGGATCCAACACCGGGGAGCTGTTTTTT.

The V and J genes are TRBV19 and TRBJ2-3; D is perhaps TRBD1 (5 bases). Germline V gene data show CDR1 as LNHDA and CDR2 as SQIVND (reference sequence). This CDR3 contains 14 residues. The V and J ends lost 4 bases and 1 base respectively, with 9 bases between them. Here the CDR3 reads CASSKGRGTDTQYF. In nucleotides, the CDR3 is TGTGCCAGTAGTAAGGGCAGGGGCACAGATACGCAGTATTTT.

The chain couples TRBV9 to TRBJ2-6; D perhaps matches TRBD1 (5 bases). Germline-derived CDR1 and CDR2 are SGDLS and YYNGEE. V gave up 0 bases and J gave up 2 bases, with 6 bases separating them. This CDR3 comprises 15 residues. The CDR3 loop is CASSVEGTGANVLTF. The DNA of the CDR3 is TGTGCCAGCAGCGTAGAGGGGACTGGGGCCAACGTCCTGACTTTC.

This chain links TRBV11-2 with TRBJ2-7; no definite D call. There are 13 residues in the CDR3. Germline V lookup: CDR1 SGHAT, CDR2 FQNNGV. Trimming stripped 1 base from V and 4 bases from J, with 8 bases between. The CDR3 reads CASSLAIDYEQYF. The CDR3 DNA reads as TGTGCCAGCAGCTTAGCTATCGATTACGAGCAGTACTTC. Together with reference TRBV11-2 and TRBJ2-7, the CDR3 gives the full variable domain: EAGVAQSPRYKIIEKRQSVAFWCNPISGHATLYWYQQILGQGPKLLIQFQNNGVVDDSQLPKDRFSAERLKGVDSTLKIQPAKLEDSAVYLCASSLAIDYEQYFGPGTRLTVT.

The genes are TRBV5-5 and TRBJ1-2; 10 positions agree with TRBD1. V lost 0 bases and J lost 8; bases outside the gene matches: 4. Germline V gene sequence: CDR1 SGHKS, CDR2 YYEKEE (reference sequence). CDR3 size: 14 residues. The CDR3 DNA reads as TGTGCCAGCAGCTTGGTAGGACAGGGGGAAGGCTACACCTTC. This codes for CASSLVGQGEGYTF.

The genes are TRBV18 and TRBJ2-3; 10 bases line up with TRBD1. Germline V gene lookup returns CDR1 KGHSH and CDR2 LQKENI. Trimming took 0 bases from V and 6 from J; bases not matched to a gene: 3. The CDR3 has 15 residues. The CDR3 sequence is CASSPPTGGRDTQYF. Here the CDR3 DNA reads TGTGCCAGCTCACCACCGACAGGGGGCCGCGATACGCAGTATTTT.

The CDR3 DNA follows: TGTGCCAGCAGCTTAGATTCCGCAGGGAACACTGAAGCTTTCTTT. Amino acids: CASSLDSAGNTEAFF. J is TRBJ1-1 and V is TRBV7-2; D is ambiguous. Trimming shortened V by 1 base and J by 1 base, and 10 bases separated the two germline ends. This CDR3 comprises 15 residues. Germline values: CDR1 SGHTA, CDR2 FQGNSA.

The rearrangement links TRBV12-3 or TRBV12-4 to TRBJ2-1; possible D gene TRBD1, 6 bases. The ends were cut back, 3 bases at V and 4 bases at J, with 7 bases in the middle. This CDR3 has 13 amino acids. The CDR3 coding sequence is TGTGCCAGCAGTTTCGGACAGTACAATGAGCAGTTCTTC. Amino acid sequence: CASSFGQYNEQFF.

The chain has TRBV4-3 and TRBJ1-4; 9 bases fit TRBD1. CDR1 is LGHNA and CDR2 is YSLEER in the germline V gene. V lost 8 bases to trimming and J lost 8 bases; unmatched junction nucleotides: 12. The CDR3 is 15 residues long. CDR3 DNA sequence: TGCGCCAGCTCCCGGGACAGGGTGCGGTACGAAAAACTGTTTTTT. Its translation: CASSRDRVRYEKLFF.

With regard to this clone: The sample holds other DNA sequences that translate to the same CDR3. The CDR3 here is CASSLRETQYF. CDR3 DNA sequence: TGTGCCAGCAGTCTTAGAGAGACCCAGTACTTC. The gene calls are TRBV6-2 or TRBV6-3 and TRBJ2-5; D gene ambiguous. Germline CDR1 MNHEY, CDR2 SVGEGT. V was trimmed by 5 bases and J by 4 bases, leaving 5 bases between them. The CDR3 loop spans 11 amino acids.

V gene TRBV5-4 combines with J gene TRBJ1-1, with D tentatively TRBD1 (6 bases). Trimming pared 6 bases from V and 1 base from J, leaving 16 bases between. The CDR3 has 15 residues. Germline values: CDR1 SGHNT, CDR2 YYREEE (reference sequence). CDR3 in amino acids: CASTPRQEANTEAFF. The CDR3 DNA sequence: TGTGCCAGCACCCCTAGACAGGAGGCGAACACTGAAGCTTTCTTT.

This rearrangement joins TRBV5-4 to TRBJ2-1; 7 bases are shared with TRBD2. The CDR3 length is 16 residues. The J segment lost 6 bases and the V segment lost 0 bases, leaving 9 bases of the junction unmatched. Germline-derived CDR1 and CDR2 are SGHNT and YYREEE (reference sequence). The CDR3 sequence: CASSLAGGRARNEQFF. The CDR3 region has the DNA TGTGCCAGCAGCTTGGCCGGGGGGAGGGCCCGCAATGAGCAGTTCTTC.

The chain employs TRBV7-2 and TRBJ2-7; TRBD2 matches 7 bases. This CDR3 is 15 amino acids long. CDR1 and CDR2 (germline): SGHTA, FQGNSA. V was pared by 1 base and J by 0 bases, with 3 bases of the junction left unmatched. The CDR3 region has the DNA TGTGCCAGCAGCTTAGTCCGCGGGAGCTCCTACGAGCAGTACTTC. This sequence encodes CASSLVRGSSYEQYF.